The 25 T cell receptor beta chains below all came from one sample that was sequenced in a study of regulatory T cells in long-lasting Graves disease. Documented time point: persistent/refractory GD, antithyroid drugs over 5 years with positive TRAb. Construction of the TCR library relied on RNA isolated from PBMCs. CDR3-region Arm-PCR and iRepertoire HTBI primers produced the TCR beta libraries. TCRdb re-called the multiplex PCR reads through MiXCR, storing one row per CDR3 protein. This sample has fewer than 550,000 distinct CDR3 sequences, with around a fifth found just once. The source was peripheral blood mononuclear cells (PBMCs), collected when the disease was refractory, from a patient treated with antithyroid drugs. All receptors come from a female donor with Graves disease.

The chain employs TRBV9 and TRBJ1-5; D gene ambiguous. In germline, CDR1 is SGDLS, CDR2 YYNGEE. Trimming left V 0 bases short and J 6 bases short, with 7 bases between. The CDR3 is 13 amino acids. The CDR3 DNA sequence: TGTGCCAGCAGCGTAGACGGGAGTCAGCCCCAGCATTTT. Translation gives CASSVDGSQPQHF.

This clonotype was counted ten times or more. This rearrangement joins TRBV28 to TRBJ2-5; 10 bases line up with TRBD2. The CDR3 runs to 16 residues. The V and J ends lost 6 bases and 1 base, in that order; junction bases with no gene match: 8. Per germline, CDR1 MDHEN and CDR2 SYDVKM. The CDR3 spells CASSPWTSGPQETQYF. The CDR3 DNA is TGTGCCAGCAGCCCCTGGACTAGCGGCCCCCAAGAGACCCAGTACTTC.

This clonotype was observed at least ten times. The chain couples TRBV6-5 to TRBJ1-1; D gene uncertain. Germline assignment: CDR1 MNHEY and CDR2 SVGAGI. V dropped 2 bases and J dropped 4 bases, with 11 bases sitting between them. CDR3 size: 14 residues. For the CDR3, the DNA is TGTGCCAGCAGTTACGGAGGAGGAGGCACTGAAGCTTTCTTT. Translated, it gives CASSYGGGGTEAFF.

The chain has TRBV6-2 or TRBV6-3 and TRBJ2-7; TRBD1 aligns across 9 bases. V was clipped by 6 bases and J by 3 bases; unmatched bases: 9. The V gene's germline CDR1 is MNHEY and CDR2 SVGEGT. The CDR3 sequence is 15 residues long. The CDR3 DNA is TGTGCCAGCAGCTTGGGACAGGGTATCTTCTACGAGCAGTACTTC. Its translation: CASSLGQGIFYEQYF.

The chain links TRBV12-3 or TRBV12-4 to TRBJ2-1; no clear D gene. The CDR3 consists of 12 residues. V gave up 3 bases and J gave up 8 bases, with 8 bases separating them. This CDR3 reads CASSFGKDEQFF. CDR3 coding DNA: TGTGCCAGCAGTTTTGGTAAGGATGAGCAGTTCTTC.

V usage is TRBV24-1 and J usage is TRBJ2-3; 10 positions agree with TRBD2. Germline loops: CDR1 KGHDR, CDR2 SFDVKD. V lost 3 bases, J lost 2 bases, and 4 bases stayed unmatched. This CDR3 is 16 amino acids long. CDR3 DNA sequence: TGTGCCACCAGTGATAGGACTAGCGGAAACACAGATACGCAGTATTTT. Its translation: CATSDRTSGNTDTQYF.

Many counts were recorded for this clonotype. The gene calls are TRBV13 and TRBJ1-4, with TRBD1 matching 8 bases. The CDR3 runs 15 residues. J was trimmed by 8 bases and V by 2 bases; bases with no gene match: 7. Germline CDR1 is PRHDT and CDR2 is FYEKMQ (reference sequence). The CDR3 DNA follows: TGTGCCAGCAGCTTACTTGGACAGGGAGAGGAAAAACTGTTTTTT. Protein product: CASSLLGQGEEKLFF.

This clonotype was picked up many times. This rearrangement joins TRBV11-2 to TRBJ2-7, with TRBD2 identical over 7 bases. Trimming took 5 bases from V and 2 from J; bases not matched to a gene: 9. This CDR3 region has 15 residues. CDR1 and CDR2 (germline): SGHAT, FQNNGV. The CDR3 is CASSPTGGKTYEQYF. The CDR3 DNA follows: TGTGCCAGCAGCCCCACCGGGGGGAAAACCTACGAGCAGTACTTC.

V usage is TRBV27 and J usage is TRBJ1-1; D uncertain. This CDR3 is 15 amino acids long. V shed 2 bases and J shed 1 base, with 11 bases lying between them. The germline V gene has CDR1 MNHEY and CDR2 SMNVEV (reference sequence). The CDR3 sequence is CASSLRQEWNTEAFF. The CDR3 region has the DNA TGTGCCAGCAGTTTAAGGCAGGAGTGGAACACTGAAGCTTTCTTT.

Ten or more counts support this clonotype. The CDR3 DNA sequence: TGTGCCACCAGTGACGGACCCCTAACTAGCGGGGGGACGACCTACGAGCAGTACTTC. Residues: CATSDGPLTSGGTTYEQYF. The gene calls are TRBV24-1 and TRBJ2-7; 12 bases agree with TRBD2. After removal of 4 bases from V and 2 bases from J, the junction contained 14 bases not matched to a gene. The CDR3 covers 19 residues. Germline loops: CDR1 KGHDR, CDR2 SFDVKD.

This clonotype has at least ten counts. J is TRBJ1-4 and V is TRBV12-3 or TRBV12-4, with D maybe TRBD1 (6 bases). Trimming stripped 6 bases from V and 8 bases from J, with 13 bases between. This CDR3 has 13 amino acids. The CDR3 region is CASRGEQGEKLFF. The CDR3, as DNA: TGTGCCAGCAGGGGAGAGCAGGGGGAAAAACTGTTTTTT.

In its sample, this clonotype was seen many times. The chain uses TRBV28 and TRBJ1-2; D uncertain. Trimming cost V 2 bases and J 0 bases, with 10 bases left between them. In germline, CDR1 is MDHEN, CDR2 SYDVKM. The CDR3 sequence is 15 residues long. CDR3 region: CASSLGVAANYGYTF. In nucleotides, the CDR3 is TGTGCCAGCAGTTTAGGGGTGGCAGCTAACTATGGCTACACCTTC.

The CDR3 bases are TGCGCCAGCAGCCCGGGAGGGATTGAAGCTTTCTTT. This sequence encodes CASSPGGIEAFF. The J gene is TRBJ1-1, the V gene TRBV5-1; no firm D call. Germline V gives CDR1 SGHRS, CDR2 YFSETQ. This CDR3 spans 12 amino acids. Trimming took 4 bases from V and 7 from J, leaving 11 bases between them.

The table lists this clonotype with many counts. This rearrangement joins TRBV28 to TRBJ1-2, with D possibly matching TRBD1 (5 bases). With 5 bases removed from V and 4 bases from J, the gap between germline ends came to 14 bases. The CDR3 sequence is 14 residues long. Germline CDR1 is MDHEN and CDR2 is SYDVKM. The CDR3 nucleotides are TGTGCCAGCAGTCCCCGGTCGGGGACCTATGGCTACACCTTC. Translation: CASSPRSGTYGYTF.

The rearrangement uses TRBV30 and TRBJ2-7, with D maybe TRBD2 (6 bases). Germline CDR1 is GTSNPN and CDR2 is SVGIG (reference sequence). V lost 6 bases and J 3 bases, leaving 18 bases between the germline ends. This CDR3 is built from 14 residues. CDR3 sequence: CACYAGTDRYEQYF. CDR3 in DNA: TGTGCCTGTTACGCCGGGACTGACCGCTACGAGCAGTACTTC. Full variable domain (missing parts from reference TRBV30 and TRBJ2-7): SQTIHQWPATLVQPVGSPLSLECTVEGTSNPNLYWYRQAAGRGLQLLFYSVGIGQISSEVPQNLSASRPQDRQFILSSKKLLLSDSGFYLCACYAGTDRYEQYFGPGTRLTVT.

A remark on this clonotype: A junction end diverges from the germline sequence, so it may reflect a read error. The chain combines TRBV6-1 with TRBJ1-1; D unclear. Germline CDR1 MNHNS, CDR2 SASEGT. The CDR3 loop spans 14 amino acids. CDR3 DNA: TGTGCCAGCAGTGAATCACGGTTCCCCACTGAAGCTCTCTTT. This translates into CASSESRFPTEALF.

The table lists this clonotype with many counts. The chain combines TRBV6-1 with TRBJ1-2; D not resolved. CDR3 length: 12 residues. V was pared by 5 bases and J by 0 bases, with 4 bases between. Germline lookup yields CDR1 MNHNS and CDR2 SASEGT. CDR3 protein: CASSTANYGYTF. As DNA, the CDR3 is TGTGCCAGCAGTACAGCTAACTATGGCTACACCTTC.

This clonotype has a count of ten or more. The chain uses TRBV28 and TRBJ1-2, with 9 bases identical to TRBD1. Germline CDR1 MDHEN, CDR2 SYDVKM. The CDR3 is 13 amino acids. With 6 bases clipped from V and 8 bases from J, the junction kept 7 bases outside the gene matches. The CDR3 is CASRMDRGGGYTF. The CDR3 DNA reads TGTGCCAGCAGAATGGACAGGGGAGGAGGCTACACCTTC.

This clonotype was found a few times. The chain couples TRBV10-3 to TRBJ1-1; no clear D. V lost 3 bases and J lost 1, with 9 bases in between. The CDR3 contains 14 residues. Germline V CDR1 and CDR2: ENHRY, SYGVKD. The CDR3 coding sequence is TGTGCCATCAGTGATGAGTATGGGAACACTGAAGCTTTCTTT. Translated: CAISDEYGNTEAFF.

This clonotype was detected only a few times. The genes are TRBV6-5 and TRBJ2-2, with a weak D call TRBD1 (6 bases). This CDR3 has 15 residues. The ends were cut back, 1 base at V and 4 bases at J, with 10 bases in the middle. The V gene's germline CDR1 is MNHEY and CDR2 SVGAGI. The CDR3: CASSYWTAGTGELFF. Written as DNA, the CDR3 is TGTGCCAGCAGTTACTGGACAGCTGGCACCGGGGAGCTGTTTTTT.

This clonotype was counted ten times or more. The chain is built from TRBV2 and TRBJ1-2, with a tentative D call TRBD1 (6 bases). Germline lookup yields CDR1 SNHLY and CDR2 FYNNEI. CDR3 length equals 13 residues. Trimming pared 5 bases from V and 1 base from J, leaving 8 bases between. DNA of the CDR3: TGTGCCAGCAGTCGACAGGATAACTATGGCTACACCTTC. Protein product: CASSRQDNYGYTF.

This chain uses TRBV12-3 or TRBV12-4 with TRBJ1-5, with D possibly matching TRBD1 (6 bases). This CDR3 is 13 amino acids long. The V and J ends lost 6 bases and 7 bases respectively, with 13 bases between them. The CDR3 loop reads CASSGSGEQPQHF. In DNA, the CDR3 is TGTGCCAGCAGCGGGTCAGGGGAACAGCCCCAGCATTTT.

V is TRBV6-2 or TRBV6-3 and J is TRBJ1-4; D ambiguous. Germline CDR1 is MNHEY and CDR2 is SVGEGT. Trimming removed 5 bases from V and 6 bases from J, with 13 bases in between. The CDR3 is made up of 14 amino acids. The CDR3 DNA is TGTGCCAGCAGTCCCCGGTCCACCCATGAAAAACTGTTTTTT. Translated, it gives CASSPRSTHEKLFF.

The J gene is TRBJ2-5, the V gene TRBV19, with 7 bases matching TRBD1. Germline trimming cut 1 base from V and 2 bases from J; bases unmatched to any gene: 4. CDR3 length: 15 amino acids. The germline gives CDR1 LNHDA, CDR2 SQIVND (reference sequence). In DNA, the CDR3 is TGTGCCAGTAGTATAGCTCCGGGACAGCAAGAGACCCAGTACTTC. It is translated as CASSIAPGQQETQYF.

This sequence joins TRBV7-8 and TRBJ2-7, with 10 bases aligning to TRBD1. The CDR3 has 17 amino acids. Germline CDR1 and CDR2: SGHVS and FQNEAQ. J was trimmed by 3 bases and V by 5 bases; bases with no gene match: 13. CDR3 nucleotide sequence: TGTGCCAGCAGCCTAACCCCGACAGGGGGCCGGGGCTACGAGCAGTACTTC. Translated, it gives CASSLTPTGGRGYEQYF.